These 11 T cell receptor beta chains were all obtained from the same sample, sequenced in a study of blood T cell repertoires in COVID-19. Profiled with immunoSEQ multiplex PCR; TCRdb holds only in-frame clones, not every one. In the table there are fewer than 400,000 clones, roughly 91% of which are singletons. Sequencing was performed on peripheral blood. The receptor source for this set is a woman aged 30 to 39 with COVID-19, enrolled during active disease.

V and J are TRBV29-1 and TRBJ1-3, with 8 positions matching TRBD1. The V and J ends lost 8 bases and 2 bases, in that order; junction bases with no gene match: 5. The CDR3 extends over 13 amino acids. Looked up from germline, CDR1 is SQVTM and CDR2 is ANQGSEA. CDR3 in amino acids: CSTSDRAGNTIYF. The DNA for the CDR3 is TGCAGCACCTCGGACAGGGCTGGAAACACCATATATTTT.

The chain joins TRBV30 to TRBJ1-2; D is uncertain. Germline V CDR1 and CDR2: GTSNPN, SVGIG (reference sequence). The CDR3 covers 12 residues. The V end was cut by 0 bases, the J end by 5 bases, with 7 bases between. CDR3 protein: CAWSVGQYGYTF. CDR3 nucleotide sequence: TGTGCCTGGAGTGTTGGGCAGTATGGCTACACCTTC.

The chain combines TRBV30 with TRBJ2-7; 9 bases match TRBD1. CDR3 size: 13 residues. Germline-derived CDR1 and CDR2 are GTSNPN and SVGIG (reference sequence). Unmatched junction bases numbered 13, after V lost 6 bases and J lost 10 bases. This CDR3 reads CACDRDRALGQYF. The CDR3 DNA follows: TGTGCCTGCGACCGGGACAGGGCCCTAGGACAGTACTTC.

The chain combines TRBV7-9 with TRBJ2-1, with TRBD2 matching over 13 bases. Germline V gene lookup returns CDR1 SEHNR and CDR2 FQNEAQ (reference sequence). The V gene end was trimmed by 5 bases and the J gene end by 7 bases; junction bases not matched to a gene: 5. The CDR3 loop spans 15 amino acids. CDR3 protein: CASSVLAGGINEQFF. Here the CDR3 DNA reads TGTGCCAGCAGCGTACTAGCGGGGGGGATAAATGAGCAGTTCTTC.

V gene TRBV15 combines with J gene TRBJ1-5; D is uncertain. The CDR3 runs 16 residues. Trimming shortened V by 3 bases and J by 1 base, and 13 bases separated the two germline ends. In germline, CDR1 is LNHNV, CDR2 YYDKDF (reference sequence). The CDR3 DNA follows: TGTGCCACCAGCAGGAGGAGGGCGGGGAGCAATCAGCCCCAGCATTTT. Translated, it gives CATSRRRAGSNQPQHF. The full variable domain, its missing parts supplied by reference TRBV15 and TRBJ1-5, is DAMVIQNPRYQVTQFGKPVTLSCSQTLNHNVMYWYQQKSSQAPKLLFHYYDKDFNNEADTPDNFQSRRPNTSFCFLDIRSPGLGDTAMYLCATSRRRAGSNQPQHFGDGTRLSIL.

The V and J genes are TRBV9 and TRBJ2-1; D possibly corresponds to TRBD2 (5 bases). Germline V CDR1 and CDR2: SGDLS, YYNGEE. Trimming took 0 bases from V and 0 from J, leaving 16 bases between them. The length of the CDR3 is 18 residues. The DNA for the CDR3 is TGTGCCAGCAGCGTAGCTACCACAAGGAGGAGCTCCTACAATGAGCAGTTCTTC. This codes for CASSVATTRRSSYNEQFF.

There are a few counts of this clone. The genes are TRBV5-1 and TRBJ2-7, with 11 bases matching TRBD1. From germline, CDR1 is SGHRS and CDR2 YFSETQ. V shed 6 bases, J shed 5 bases, and the junction held 7 bases outside the gene matches. The CDR3 extends over 14 amino acids. This CDR3 reads CASTPRTGGDEQYF. The CDR3 DNA sequence: TGCGCCAGCACGCCGAGGACAGGGGGCGACGAGCAGTACTTC.

This clone was seen a few times. The genes are TRBV29-1 and TRBJ1-5; unclear D gene. CDR3 length: 15 residues. V lost 4 bases, J lost 2 bases, and 15 bases lay in between. Germline-derived CDR1 and CDR2 are SQVTM and ANQGSEA. CDR3 residues: CSVADGLLGNQPQHF. The CDR3 bases are TGCAGCGTTGCCGACGGACTCTTGGGCAATCAGCCCCAGCATTTT.

The DNA of the CDR3 is TGTGCCACCAGCAGAGTGCAGGTTGACGAAAAACTGTTTTTT. It specifies CATSRVQVDEKLFF. This sequence joins TRBV15 and TRBJ1-4; D gene uncertain. This CDR3 has 14 amino acids. V was cut by 1 base and J by 8 bases, with 11 bases left in between. Germline V CDR1 and CDR2: LNHNV, YYDKDF (reference sequence). The complete variable domain, with remaining parts taken from reference TRBV15 and TRBJ1-4, reads DAMVIQNPRYQVTQFGKPVTLSCSQTLNHNVMYWYQQKSSQAPKLLFHYYDKDFNNEADTPDNFQSRRPNTSFCFLDIRSPGLGDTAMYLCATSRVQVDEKLFFGSGTQLSVL.

The genes are TRBV6-1 and TRBJ1-4; the D gene is possibly TRBD1 (6 bases). CDR3 length: 14 residues. The V gene lost 2 bases and the J gene lost 7 bases, with 11 bases spanning the gap. Looked up from germline, CDR1 is MNHNS and CDR2 is SASEGT. This chain's CDR3 is CASSEPGGGEKLFF. CDR3 nucleotide sequence: TGTGCCAGCAGTGAACCGGGGGGCGGTGAAAAACTGTTTTTT.

This chain uses TRBV2 with TRBJ1-4; tentatively, D is TRBD1 (5 bases). Looked up from germline, CDR1 is SNHLY and CDR2 is FYNNEI. The V and J ends lost 4 bases and 3 bases respectively, with 9 bases between them. The CDR3 contains 14 residues. The CDR3 spells CASSATQANEKLFF. Written as DNA, the CDR3 is TGTGCCAGCAGTGCAACACAGGCTAATGAAAAACTGTTTTTT.